Reported below is one TCR beta chain. The PCR used 60 Vbeta and 13 Jbeta primers. The table came from immunoSEQ multiplex PCR; TCRdb's copy has only in-frame clones and leaves some out. The repertoire includes about 190,000 clones, about 80% of them detected once, and roughly 3.1% sits in the top ten. These data originate in a study of cytomegalovirus exposure and HLA in healthy donors. Sequencing was performed on PBMCs. This TCR came from a man aged 35 to 55 in good health and CMV-seropositive.

The CDR3 region has the DNA TGTGCCAGCACAAGGACAGGGAGGGTCCAAGAGACCCAGTACTTC. As protein: CASTRTGRVQETQYF. This chain links TRBV9 with TRBJ2-5, with D perhaps TRBD1 (8 bases). Trimming took 6 bases from V and 1 from J, leaving 16 bases between them. This CDR3 contains 15 residues. Germline loops: CDR1 SGDLS, CDR2 YYNGEE.